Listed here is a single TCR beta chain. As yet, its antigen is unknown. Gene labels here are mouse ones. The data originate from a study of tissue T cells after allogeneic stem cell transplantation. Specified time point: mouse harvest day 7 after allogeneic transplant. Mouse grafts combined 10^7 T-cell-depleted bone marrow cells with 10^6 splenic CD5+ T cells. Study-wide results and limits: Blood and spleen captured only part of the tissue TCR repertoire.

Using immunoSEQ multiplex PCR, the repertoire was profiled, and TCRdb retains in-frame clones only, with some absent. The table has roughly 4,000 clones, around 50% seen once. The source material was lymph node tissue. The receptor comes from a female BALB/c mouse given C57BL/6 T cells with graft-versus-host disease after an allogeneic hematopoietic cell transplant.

Incomplete CDR3 DNA: TGTGCAAGCAGGCCGGGACATTTCAACGAAAGATTATTT. Amino acids: CASRPGHFNERLF. The entire CDR3 is CASRPGHFNERLFF. The J gene is TRBJ1-4, the V gene TRBV16; TRBD1 might be the D (6 bases). The read comes to an end 1 residue before the CDR3 does, leaving the germline J gene to fill in the end. Trimming stripped 6 bases from V and 4 bases from J, with 12 bases between. CDR3 length: 14 amino acids. Germline CDR1 SGHSA, CDR2 FRNQAP.